This passage covers 4 T cell receptor beta chains from one sample sequenced in a study of blood T cell repertoires in COVID-19. Sequenced by immunoSEQ multiplex PCR; TCRdb stores in-frame clones only, minus some. The repertoire holds 20,000 to 30,000 clones, with approximately 77% as singletons. Input material: peripheral blood. Source of these receptors: a human donor in a cohort sampled during active COVID-19.

This clone was found once. The V call is TRBV6-2 or TRBV6-3, the J call TRBJ1-1, with TRBD1 matching over 9 bases. Germline CDR1 and CDR2: MNHEY and SVGEGT. V dropped 5 bases and J dropped 1; count of bases not matched to a gene: 20. This CDR3 is 20 amino acids long. CDR3 amino acids: CASSPSPGTGTIRGNTEAFF. The CDR3 DNA is TGTGCCAGCAGTCCATCCCCCGGGACAGGGACAATAAGGGGGAACACTGAAGCTTTCTTT.

This rearrangement joins TRBV7-3 to TRBJ2-7, with D hard to call. V lost 1 base and J lost 6, with 10 bases in between. This CDR3 is 13 amino acids long. In germline, CDR1 is SGHTA, CDR2 FQGTGA. CDR3 residues: CASSLNVVGEQYF. The CDR3 DNA reads as TGTGCCAGCAGCTTAAATGTAGTTGGCGAGCAGTACTTC. Using reference TRBV7-3 and TRBJ2-7 for the parts outside the CDR3, the full variable domain is GAGVSQTPSNKVTEKGKYVELRCDPISGHTALYWYRQSLGQGPEFLIYFQGTGAADDSGLPNDRFFAVRPEGSVSTLKIQRTERGDSAVYLCASSLNVVGEQYFGPGTRLTVT.

The chain links TRBV5-8 to TRBJ2-2; the match to TRBD2 covers 14 bases. V was pared by 0 bases and J by 7 bases, with 8 bases of the junction left unmatched. This CDR3 has 18 amino acids. Per the germline V gene, CDR1 is SGHTS and CDR2 is YDEGEE. The CDR3 here is CASSLEGTSGSIIGELFF. The CDR3 region has the DNA TGTGCCAGCAGCTTGGAGGGGACTAGCGGGAGTATTATCGGGGAGCTGTTTTTT.

As concerns this clone: With a much larger clone just one base away, this may be a read error. Other DNA variants within this sample encode the same CDR3. The chain joins TRBV3-1 (or the pseudogene TRBV3-2) to TRBJ2-3; 10 positions agree with TRBD2. This CDR3 contains 15 residues. Germline V gene data show CDR1 as LGHDT and CDR2 as YNNKEL (reference sequence). In DNA form, the CDR3 reads TGTGCCAGCAGCCTAATAGCGGGGGGCACAGATACGCAATATTTT. It yields the protein CASSLIAGGTDTQYF.